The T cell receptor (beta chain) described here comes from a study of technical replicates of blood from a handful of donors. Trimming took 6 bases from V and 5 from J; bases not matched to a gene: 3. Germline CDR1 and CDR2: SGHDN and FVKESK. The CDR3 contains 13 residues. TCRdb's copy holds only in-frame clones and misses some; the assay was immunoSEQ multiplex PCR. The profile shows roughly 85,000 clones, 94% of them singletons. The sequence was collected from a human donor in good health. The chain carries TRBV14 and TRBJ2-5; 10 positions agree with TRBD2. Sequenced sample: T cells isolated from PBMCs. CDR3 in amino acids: CASSPLAGETQYF. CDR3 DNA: TGTGCCAGCAGTCCACTAGCGGGGGAGACCCAGTACTTC.